Listed below are T cell receptor beta chains from one sample, sequenced in a study of shared clonotypes between healthy human individuals. Clones were read by immunoSEQ multiplex PCR, and TCRdb kept only the in-frame ones, dropping some. Of around 500,000 clones listed, 70% to 80% are singletons. Source material: PBMCs. All receptors derive from a woman between 40 and 50 years old in good health. Some clones in this sample may be carry-over from other donors' samples. Both conserved end residues are part of each CDR3. D genes are given only for firm matches. Expanded clones are given a class, and other clones once, few, many or no size at all.

J	size	D	V	DNA	CDR3
TRBJ2-2	-	-	TRBV28	TGTGCCAGCAGTATAACAACGGGACAAGCTAGGAACACCGGGGAGCTGTTTTTT	CASSITTGQARNTGELFF
TRBJ2-7	few	TRBD2	TRBV18	TGTGCCAGCCCACCCTCGACTAGCGGGAAAGCCTACGAGCAGTACTTC	CASPPSTSGKAYEQYF
TRBJ2-2	few	-	TRBV4-1	TGCGCCAGCAGCCAGAGTAACACCGGGGAGCTGTTTTTT	CASSQSNTGELFF
TRBJ2-7	-	TRBD1	TRBV27	TGTGCCAGCAAAAACCCAGGGGGCTTCGAGCAGTACTTC	CASKNPGGFEQYF
TRBJ1-1	-	TRBD1	TRBV11-2	TGTGCCAGCAGCTTTGGAACAGGGGGCATAGGGAACACTGAAGCTTTCTTT	CASSFGTGGIGNTEAFF
TRBJ2-3	few	TRBD2	TRBV6-4	TGTGCCAGCAGTGACTCGGGGGCGGGAGGAGATACGCAGTATTTT	CASSDSGAGGDTQYF
TRBJ2-3	-	TRBD2	TRBV11-2	TGTGCCAGCAGCTTAACTAGCGGATCATTCACAGATACGCAGTATTTT	CASSLTSGSFTDTQYF
TRBJ1-1	-	-	TRBV5-1	TGCGCCAGCAGCGCCGGGGGCACCTCCTGGGACACTGAAGCTTTCTTT	CASSAGGTSWDTEAFF
TRBJ1-4	-	TRBD1	TRBV5-4	TGTGCCAGCAGCTTCACCGGGACAGGGGTTGAAAAACTGTTTTTT	CASSFTGTGVEKLFF
TRBJ2-1	many	TRBD1	TRBV2	TGTGCCAGCAGTGTGGGACAGAACTCCTACAATGAGCAGTTCTTC	CASSVGQNSYNEQFF
TRBJ1-4	-	-	TRBV7-9	TGTGCCAGCAGCTTAGTCGCAGAAAAACTGTTTTTT	CASSLVAEKLFF
TRBJ1-4	few	-	TRBV2	TGTGCCAGCAGTGCGTCTAGGGTGCGAAGTCTTTTT	CASSASRVRSLF
TRBJ1-5	few	-	TRBV18	TGTGCCAGCTCACCACCTTCGGGGGGCAATCAGCCCCAGCATTTT	CASSPPSGGNQPQHF
TRBJ2-4	-	-	TRBV6-5	TGTGCCAGCAGTTACACCGGGACACACATCTCCGTTCAGTACTTC	CASSYTGTHISVQYF
TRBJ2-3	-	TRBD2	TRBV19	TGTGCCAGTAGTTCCCTAGCGGGCTATACGCAGTATTTT	CASSSLAGYTQYF